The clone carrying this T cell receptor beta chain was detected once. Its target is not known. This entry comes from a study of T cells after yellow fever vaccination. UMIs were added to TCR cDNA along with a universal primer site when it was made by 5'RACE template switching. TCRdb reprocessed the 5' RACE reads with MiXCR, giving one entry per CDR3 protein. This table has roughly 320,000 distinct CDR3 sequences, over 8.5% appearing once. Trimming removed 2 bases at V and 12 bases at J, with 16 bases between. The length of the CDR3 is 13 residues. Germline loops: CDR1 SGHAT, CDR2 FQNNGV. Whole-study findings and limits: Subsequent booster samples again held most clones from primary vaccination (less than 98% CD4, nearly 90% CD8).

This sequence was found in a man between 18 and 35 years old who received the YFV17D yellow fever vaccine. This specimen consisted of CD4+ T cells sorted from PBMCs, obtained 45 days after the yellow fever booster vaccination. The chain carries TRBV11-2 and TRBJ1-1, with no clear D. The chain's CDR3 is CASSLLAGGVTFF. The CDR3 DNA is TGTGCCAGCAGCTTACTGGCAGGTGGGGTAACTTTCTTT.